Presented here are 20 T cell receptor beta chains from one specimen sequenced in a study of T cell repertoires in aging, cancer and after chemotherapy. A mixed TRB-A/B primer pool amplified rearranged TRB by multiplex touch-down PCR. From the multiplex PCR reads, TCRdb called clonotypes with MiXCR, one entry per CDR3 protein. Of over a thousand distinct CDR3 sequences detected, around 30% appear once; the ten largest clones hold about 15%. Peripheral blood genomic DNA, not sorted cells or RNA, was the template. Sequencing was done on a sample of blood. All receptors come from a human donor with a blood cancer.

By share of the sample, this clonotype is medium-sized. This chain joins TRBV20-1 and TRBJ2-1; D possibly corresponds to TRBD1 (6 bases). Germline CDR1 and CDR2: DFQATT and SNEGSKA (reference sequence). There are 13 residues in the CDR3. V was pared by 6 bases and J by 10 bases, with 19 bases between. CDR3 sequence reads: CSAIGTSQGEQFF. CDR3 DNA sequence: TGCAGTGCCATAGGGACCTCGCAGGGGGAGCAGTTCTTC.

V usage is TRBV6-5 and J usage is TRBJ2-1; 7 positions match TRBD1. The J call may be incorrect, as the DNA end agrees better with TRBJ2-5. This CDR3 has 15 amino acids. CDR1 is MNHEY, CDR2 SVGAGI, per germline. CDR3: CASSLRQGVVETQYF. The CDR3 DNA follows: TGTGCCAGCAGTTTGCGGCAGGGGGTGGTGGAGACCCAGTACTTC.

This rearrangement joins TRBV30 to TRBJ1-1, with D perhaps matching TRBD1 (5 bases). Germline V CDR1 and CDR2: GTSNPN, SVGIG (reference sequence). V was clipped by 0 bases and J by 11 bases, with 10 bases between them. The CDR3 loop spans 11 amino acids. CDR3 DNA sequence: TGTGCCTGGAGTGTACGACAGAGGGCTTTCTTT. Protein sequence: CAWSVRQRAFF.

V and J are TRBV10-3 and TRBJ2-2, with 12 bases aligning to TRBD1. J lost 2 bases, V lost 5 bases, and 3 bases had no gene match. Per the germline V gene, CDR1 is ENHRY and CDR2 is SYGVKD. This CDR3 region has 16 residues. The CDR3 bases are TGTGCCATCAGTCGGGACAGGGGGCCTAACACCGGGGAGCTGTTTTTT. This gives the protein CAISRDRGPNTGELFF.

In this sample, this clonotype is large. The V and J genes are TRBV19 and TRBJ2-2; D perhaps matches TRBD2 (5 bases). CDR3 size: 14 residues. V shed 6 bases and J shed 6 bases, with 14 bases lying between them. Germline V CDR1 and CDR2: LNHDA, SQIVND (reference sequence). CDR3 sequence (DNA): TGTGCCAGTAGCCGGAAGCGGCTTTCCGGGGAGCTGTTTTTT. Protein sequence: CASSRKRLSGELFF.

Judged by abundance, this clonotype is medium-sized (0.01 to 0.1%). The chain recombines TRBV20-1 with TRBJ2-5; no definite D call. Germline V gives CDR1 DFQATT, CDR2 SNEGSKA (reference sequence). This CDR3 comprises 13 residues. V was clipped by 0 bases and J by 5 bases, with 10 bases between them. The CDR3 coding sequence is TGCAGTGCTAGAGATTCTGTAAGGGAGACCCAGTACTTC. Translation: CSARDSVRETQYF.

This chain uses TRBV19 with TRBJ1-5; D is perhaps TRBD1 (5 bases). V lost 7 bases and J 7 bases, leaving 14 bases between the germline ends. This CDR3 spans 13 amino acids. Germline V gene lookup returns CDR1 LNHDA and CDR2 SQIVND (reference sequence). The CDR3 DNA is TGTGCCAGTACTACGGGGGGGGGACAGCCCCAGCATTTT. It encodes CASTTGGGQPQHF.

CDR3 bases: TGCAGTGCTGGGACACTTCTTCAGCATTTT. Its protein product is CSAGTLLQHF. The V and J genes are TRBV20-1 and TRBJ1-5, with a tentative D call TRBD1 (6 bases). Germline loops: CDR1 DFQATT, CDR2 SNEGSKA (reference sequence). Deletions cut 5 bases from V and 13 bases from J, with 12 bases between. The CDR3 totals 10 residues.

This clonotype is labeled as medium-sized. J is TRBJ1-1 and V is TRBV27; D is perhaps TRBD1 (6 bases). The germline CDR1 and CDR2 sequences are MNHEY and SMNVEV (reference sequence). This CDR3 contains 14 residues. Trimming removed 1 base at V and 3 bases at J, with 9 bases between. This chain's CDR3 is CASSLFWTDTEAFF. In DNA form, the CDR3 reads TGTGCCAGCAGTTTATTCTGGACAGACACTGAAGCTTTCTTT.

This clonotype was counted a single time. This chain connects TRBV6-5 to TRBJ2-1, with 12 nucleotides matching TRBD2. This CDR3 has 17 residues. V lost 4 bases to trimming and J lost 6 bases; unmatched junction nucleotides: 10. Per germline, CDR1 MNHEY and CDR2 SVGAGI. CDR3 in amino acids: CASSSTLAGGVGNEQFF. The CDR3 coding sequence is TGTGCCAGCAGTTCGACACTAGCGGGAGGAGTAGGCAATGAGCAGTTCTTC.

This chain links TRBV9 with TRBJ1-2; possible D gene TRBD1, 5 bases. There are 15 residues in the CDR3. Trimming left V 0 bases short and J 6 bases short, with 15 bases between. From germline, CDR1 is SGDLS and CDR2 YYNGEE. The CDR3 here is CASSVEGWAGNGYTF. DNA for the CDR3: TGTGCCAGCAGCGTAGAAGGCTGGGCAGGGAATGGCTACACCTTC. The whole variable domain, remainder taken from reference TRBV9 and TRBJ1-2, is DSGVTQTPKHLITATGQRVTLRCSPRSGDLSVYWYQQSLDQGLQFLIQYYNGEERAKGNILERFSAQQFPDLHSELNLSSLELGDSALYFCASSVEGWAGNGYTFGSGTRLTVV.

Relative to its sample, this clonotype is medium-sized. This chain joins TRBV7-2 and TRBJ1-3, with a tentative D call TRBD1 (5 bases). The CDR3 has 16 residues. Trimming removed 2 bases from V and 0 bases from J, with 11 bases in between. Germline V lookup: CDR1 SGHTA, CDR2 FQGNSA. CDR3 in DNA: TGTGCCAGCAGCTTACAACAGGTTACCTCTGGAAACACCATATATTTT. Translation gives CASSLQQVTSGNTIYF.

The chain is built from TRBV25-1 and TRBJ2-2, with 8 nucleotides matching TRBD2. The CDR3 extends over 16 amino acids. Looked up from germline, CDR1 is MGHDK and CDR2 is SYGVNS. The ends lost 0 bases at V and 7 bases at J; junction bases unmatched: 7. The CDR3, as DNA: TGTGCCAGCAGTGAATATGCGGGAGGTCCGTTCGGGGAGCTGTTTTTT. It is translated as CASSEYAGGPFGELFF.

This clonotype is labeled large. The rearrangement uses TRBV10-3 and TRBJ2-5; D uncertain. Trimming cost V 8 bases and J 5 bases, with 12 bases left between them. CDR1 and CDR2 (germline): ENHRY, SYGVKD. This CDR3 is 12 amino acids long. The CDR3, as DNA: TGTGCCATCGCCCAGGTCGAGGAGACCCAGTACTTC. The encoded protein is CAIAQVEETQYF.

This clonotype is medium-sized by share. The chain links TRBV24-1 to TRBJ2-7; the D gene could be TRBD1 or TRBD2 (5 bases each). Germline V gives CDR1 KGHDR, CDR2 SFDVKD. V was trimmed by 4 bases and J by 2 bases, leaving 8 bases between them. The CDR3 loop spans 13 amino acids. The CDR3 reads CATSDRDPYEQYF. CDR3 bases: TGTGCCACCAGTGACAGGGACCCCTACGAGCAGTACTTC.

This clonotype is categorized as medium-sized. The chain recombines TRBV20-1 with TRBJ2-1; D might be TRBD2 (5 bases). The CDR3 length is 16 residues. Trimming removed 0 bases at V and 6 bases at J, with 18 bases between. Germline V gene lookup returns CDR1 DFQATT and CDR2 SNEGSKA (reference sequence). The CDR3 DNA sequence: TGCAGTGCTAGAGACCCGGGCTCCCAGCGGATCAATGAGCAGTTCTTC. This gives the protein CSARDPGSQRINEQFF.

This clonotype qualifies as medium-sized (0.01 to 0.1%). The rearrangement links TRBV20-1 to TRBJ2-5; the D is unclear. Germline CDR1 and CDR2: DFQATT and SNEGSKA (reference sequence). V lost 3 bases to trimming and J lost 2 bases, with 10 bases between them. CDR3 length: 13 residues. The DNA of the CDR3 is TGCAGTGCTAGCCGGACGGTACAAGAGACCCAGTACTTC. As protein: CSASRTVQETQYF.

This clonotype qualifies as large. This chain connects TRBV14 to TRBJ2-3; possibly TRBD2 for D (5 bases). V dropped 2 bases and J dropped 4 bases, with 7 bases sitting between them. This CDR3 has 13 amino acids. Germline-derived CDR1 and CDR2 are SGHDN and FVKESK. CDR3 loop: CASSQLLADTQYF. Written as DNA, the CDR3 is TGTGCCAGCAGCCAACTACTAGCAGATACGCAGTATTTT. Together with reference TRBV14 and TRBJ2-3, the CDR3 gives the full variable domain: EAGVTQFPSHSVIEKGQTVTLRCDPISGHDNLYWYRRVMGKEIKFLLHFVKESKQDESGMPNNRFLAERTGGTYSTLKVQPAELEDSGVYFCASSQLLADTQYFGPGTRLTVL.

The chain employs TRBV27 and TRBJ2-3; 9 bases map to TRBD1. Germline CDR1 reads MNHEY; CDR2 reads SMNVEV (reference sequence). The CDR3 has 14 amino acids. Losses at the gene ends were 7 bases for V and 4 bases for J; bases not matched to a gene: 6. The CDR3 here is CASTQTGGADTQYF. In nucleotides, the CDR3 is TGTGCCAGCACCCAGACAGGGGGGGCAGATACGCAGTATTTT.

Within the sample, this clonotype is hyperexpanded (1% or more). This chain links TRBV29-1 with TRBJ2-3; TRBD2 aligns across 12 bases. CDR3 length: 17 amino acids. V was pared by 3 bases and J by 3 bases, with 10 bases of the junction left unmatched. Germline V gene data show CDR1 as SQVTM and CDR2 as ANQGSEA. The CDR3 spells CSVEDASGRAITDTQYF. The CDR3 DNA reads TGCAGCGTTGAGGACGCTAGCGGGAGGGCCATAACAGATACGCAGTATTTT.